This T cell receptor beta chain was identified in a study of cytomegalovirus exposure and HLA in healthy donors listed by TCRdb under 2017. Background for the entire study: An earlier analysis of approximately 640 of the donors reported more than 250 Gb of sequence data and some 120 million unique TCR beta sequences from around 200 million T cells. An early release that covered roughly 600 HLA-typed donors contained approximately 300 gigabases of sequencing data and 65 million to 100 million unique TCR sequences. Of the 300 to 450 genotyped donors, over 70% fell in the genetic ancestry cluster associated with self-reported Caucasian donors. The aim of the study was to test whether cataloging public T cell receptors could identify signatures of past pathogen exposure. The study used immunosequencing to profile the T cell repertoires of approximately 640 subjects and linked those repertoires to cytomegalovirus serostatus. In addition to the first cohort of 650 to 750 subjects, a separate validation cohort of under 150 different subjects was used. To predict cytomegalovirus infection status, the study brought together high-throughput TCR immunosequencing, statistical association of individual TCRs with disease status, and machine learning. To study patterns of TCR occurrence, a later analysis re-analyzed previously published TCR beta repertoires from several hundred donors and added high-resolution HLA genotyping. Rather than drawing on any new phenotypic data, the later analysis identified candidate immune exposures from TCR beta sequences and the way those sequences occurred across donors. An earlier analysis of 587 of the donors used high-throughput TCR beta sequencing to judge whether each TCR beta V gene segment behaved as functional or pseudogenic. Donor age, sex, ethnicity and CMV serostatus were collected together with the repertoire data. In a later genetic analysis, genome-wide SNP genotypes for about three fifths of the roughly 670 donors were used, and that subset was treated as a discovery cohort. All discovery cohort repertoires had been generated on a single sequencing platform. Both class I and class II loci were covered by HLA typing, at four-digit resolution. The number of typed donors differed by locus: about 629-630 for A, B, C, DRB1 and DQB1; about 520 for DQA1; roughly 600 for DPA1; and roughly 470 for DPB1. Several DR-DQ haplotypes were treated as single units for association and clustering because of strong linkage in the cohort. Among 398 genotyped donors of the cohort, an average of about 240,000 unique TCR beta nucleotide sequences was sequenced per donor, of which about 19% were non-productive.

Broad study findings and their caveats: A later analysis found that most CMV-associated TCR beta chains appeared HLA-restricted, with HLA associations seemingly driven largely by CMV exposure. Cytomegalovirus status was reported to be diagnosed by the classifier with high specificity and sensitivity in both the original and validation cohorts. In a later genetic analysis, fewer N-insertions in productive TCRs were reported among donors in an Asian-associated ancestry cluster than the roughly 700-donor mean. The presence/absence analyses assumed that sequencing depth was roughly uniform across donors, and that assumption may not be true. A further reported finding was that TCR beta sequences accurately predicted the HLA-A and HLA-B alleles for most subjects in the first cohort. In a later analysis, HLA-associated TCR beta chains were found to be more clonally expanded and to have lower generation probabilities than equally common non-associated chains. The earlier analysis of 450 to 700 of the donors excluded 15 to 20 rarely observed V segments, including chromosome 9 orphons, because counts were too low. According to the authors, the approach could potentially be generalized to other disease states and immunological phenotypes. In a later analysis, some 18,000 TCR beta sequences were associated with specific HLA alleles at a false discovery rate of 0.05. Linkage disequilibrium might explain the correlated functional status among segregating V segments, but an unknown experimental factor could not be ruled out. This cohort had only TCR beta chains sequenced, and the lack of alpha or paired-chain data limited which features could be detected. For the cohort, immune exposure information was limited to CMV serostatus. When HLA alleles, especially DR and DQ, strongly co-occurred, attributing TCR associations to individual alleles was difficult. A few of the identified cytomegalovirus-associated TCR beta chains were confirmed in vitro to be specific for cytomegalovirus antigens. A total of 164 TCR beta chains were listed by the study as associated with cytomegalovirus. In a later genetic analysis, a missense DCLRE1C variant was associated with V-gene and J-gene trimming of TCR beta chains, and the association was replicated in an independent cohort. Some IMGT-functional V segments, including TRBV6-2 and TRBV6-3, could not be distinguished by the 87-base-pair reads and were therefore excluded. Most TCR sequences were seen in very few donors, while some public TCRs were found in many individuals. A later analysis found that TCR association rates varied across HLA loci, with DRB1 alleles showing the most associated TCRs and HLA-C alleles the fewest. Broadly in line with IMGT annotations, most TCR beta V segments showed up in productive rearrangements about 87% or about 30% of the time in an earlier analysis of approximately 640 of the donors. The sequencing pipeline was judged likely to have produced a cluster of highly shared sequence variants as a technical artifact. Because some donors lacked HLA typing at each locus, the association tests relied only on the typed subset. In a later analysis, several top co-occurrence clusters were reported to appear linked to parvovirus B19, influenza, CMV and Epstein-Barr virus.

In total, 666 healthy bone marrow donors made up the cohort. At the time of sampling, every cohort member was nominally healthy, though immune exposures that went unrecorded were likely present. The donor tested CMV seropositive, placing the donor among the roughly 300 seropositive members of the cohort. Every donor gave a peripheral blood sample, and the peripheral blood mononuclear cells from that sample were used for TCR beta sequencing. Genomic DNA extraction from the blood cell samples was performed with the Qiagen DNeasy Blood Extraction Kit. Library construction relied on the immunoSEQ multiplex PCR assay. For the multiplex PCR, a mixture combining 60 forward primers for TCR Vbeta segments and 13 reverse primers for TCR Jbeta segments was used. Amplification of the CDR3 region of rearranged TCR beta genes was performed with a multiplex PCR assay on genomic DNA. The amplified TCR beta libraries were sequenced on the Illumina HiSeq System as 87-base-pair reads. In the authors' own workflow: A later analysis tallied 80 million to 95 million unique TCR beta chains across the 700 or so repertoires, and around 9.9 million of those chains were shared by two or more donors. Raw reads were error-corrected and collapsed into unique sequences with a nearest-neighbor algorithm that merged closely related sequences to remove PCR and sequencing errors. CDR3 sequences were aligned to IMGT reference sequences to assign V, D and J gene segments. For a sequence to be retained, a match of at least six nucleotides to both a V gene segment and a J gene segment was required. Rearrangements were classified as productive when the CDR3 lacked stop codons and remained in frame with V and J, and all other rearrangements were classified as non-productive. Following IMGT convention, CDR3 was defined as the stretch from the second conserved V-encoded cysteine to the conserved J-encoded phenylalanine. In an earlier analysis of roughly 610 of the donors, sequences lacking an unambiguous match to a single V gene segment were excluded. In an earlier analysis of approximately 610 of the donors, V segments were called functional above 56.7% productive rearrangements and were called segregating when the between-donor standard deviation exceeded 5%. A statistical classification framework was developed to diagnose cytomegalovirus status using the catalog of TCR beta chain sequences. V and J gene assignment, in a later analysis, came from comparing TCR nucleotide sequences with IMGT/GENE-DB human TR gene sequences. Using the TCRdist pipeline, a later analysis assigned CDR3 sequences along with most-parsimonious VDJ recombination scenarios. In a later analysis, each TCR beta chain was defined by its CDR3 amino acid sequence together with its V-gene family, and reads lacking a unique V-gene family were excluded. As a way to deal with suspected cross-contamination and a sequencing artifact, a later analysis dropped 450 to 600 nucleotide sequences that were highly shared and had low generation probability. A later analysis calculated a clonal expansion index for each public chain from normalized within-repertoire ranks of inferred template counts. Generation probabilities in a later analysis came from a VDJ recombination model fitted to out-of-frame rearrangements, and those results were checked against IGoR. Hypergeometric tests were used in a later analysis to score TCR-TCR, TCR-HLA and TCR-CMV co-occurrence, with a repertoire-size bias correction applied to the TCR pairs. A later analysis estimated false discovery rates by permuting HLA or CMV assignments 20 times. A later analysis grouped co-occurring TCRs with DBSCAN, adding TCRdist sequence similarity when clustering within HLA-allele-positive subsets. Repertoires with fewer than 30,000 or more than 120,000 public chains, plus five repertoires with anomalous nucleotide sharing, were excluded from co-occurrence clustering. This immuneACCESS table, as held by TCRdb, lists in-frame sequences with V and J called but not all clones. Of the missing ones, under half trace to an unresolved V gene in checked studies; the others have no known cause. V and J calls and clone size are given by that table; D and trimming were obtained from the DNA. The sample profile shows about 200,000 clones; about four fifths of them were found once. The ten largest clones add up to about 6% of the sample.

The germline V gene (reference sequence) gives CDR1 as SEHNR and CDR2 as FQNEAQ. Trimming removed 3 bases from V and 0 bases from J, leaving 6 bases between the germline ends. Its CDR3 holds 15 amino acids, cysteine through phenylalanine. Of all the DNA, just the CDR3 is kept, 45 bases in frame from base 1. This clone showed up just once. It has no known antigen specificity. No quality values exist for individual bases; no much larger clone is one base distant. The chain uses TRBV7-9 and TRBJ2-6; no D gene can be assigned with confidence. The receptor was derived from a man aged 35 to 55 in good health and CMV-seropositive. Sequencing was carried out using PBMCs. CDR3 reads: CASSFSLSGANVLTF. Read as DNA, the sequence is TGTGCCAGCAGCTTCTCTCTCTCTGGGGCCAACGTCCTGACTTTC.